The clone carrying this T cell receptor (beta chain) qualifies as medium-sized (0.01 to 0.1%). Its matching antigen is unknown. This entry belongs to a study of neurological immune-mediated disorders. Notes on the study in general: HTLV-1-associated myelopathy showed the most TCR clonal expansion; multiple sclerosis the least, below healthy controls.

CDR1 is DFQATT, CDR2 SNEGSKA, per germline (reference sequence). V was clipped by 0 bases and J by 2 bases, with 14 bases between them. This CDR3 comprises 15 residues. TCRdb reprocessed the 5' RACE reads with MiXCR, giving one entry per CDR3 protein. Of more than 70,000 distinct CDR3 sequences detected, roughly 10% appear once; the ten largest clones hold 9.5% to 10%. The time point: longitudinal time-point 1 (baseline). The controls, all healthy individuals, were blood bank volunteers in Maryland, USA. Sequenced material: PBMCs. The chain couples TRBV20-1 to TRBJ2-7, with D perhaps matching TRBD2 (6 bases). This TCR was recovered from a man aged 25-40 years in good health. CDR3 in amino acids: CSARDQGGTAYEQYF. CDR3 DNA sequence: TGCAGTGCTAGAGATCAAGGAGGGACCGCCTACGAGCAGTACTTC.